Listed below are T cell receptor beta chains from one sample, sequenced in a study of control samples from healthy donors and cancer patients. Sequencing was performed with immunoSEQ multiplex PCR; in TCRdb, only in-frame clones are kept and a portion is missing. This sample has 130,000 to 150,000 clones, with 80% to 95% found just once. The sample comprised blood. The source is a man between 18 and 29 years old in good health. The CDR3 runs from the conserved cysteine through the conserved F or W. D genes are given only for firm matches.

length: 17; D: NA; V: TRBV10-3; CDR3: CAISVRRLRGDFHEQYF
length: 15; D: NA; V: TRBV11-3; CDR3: CASSSETTGTLEQYF
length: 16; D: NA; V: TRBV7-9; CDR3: CASSLQQGGLRYGYTF
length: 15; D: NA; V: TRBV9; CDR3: CASSVVPGTAETQYF
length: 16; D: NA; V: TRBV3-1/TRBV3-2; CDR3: CASSRDPGTYNSPLHF
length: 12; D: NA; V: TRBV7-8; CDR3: CASSLGGVELFF
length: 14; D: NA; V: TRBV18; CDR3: CASARAGSSYEQYF
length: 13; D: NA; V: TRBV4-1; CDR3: CASSLEPGREAFF
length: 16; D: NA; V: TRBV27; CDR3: CASSPQGGSTAYEQYF
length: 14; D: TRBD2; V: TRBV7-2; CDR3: CASSRSGGAREQYF
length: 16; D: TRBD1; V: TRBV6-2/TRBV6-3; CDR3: CASSYQGQGNTGELFF
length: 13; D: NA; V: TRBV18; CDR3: CASSPGTTQPQHF
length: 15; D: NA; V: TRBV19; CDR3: CASSINGQVSQPQHF
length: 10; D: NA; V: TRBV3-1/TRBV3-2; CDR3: CASSRPPQFF
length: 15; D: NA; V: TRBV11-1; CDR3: CASSAAKGVDNVLTF
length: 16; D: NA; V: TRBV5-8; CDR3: CASSFWGEPAKNIQYF
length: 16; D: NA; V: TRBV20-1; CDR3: CSASSGMDFLQETQYF
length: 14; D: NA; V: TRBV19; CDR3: CASRPAPGTGELFF
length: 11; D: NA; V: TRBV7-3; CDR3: CASSFGDTQYF
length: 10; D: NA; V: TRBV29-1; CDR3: CSVEVLEQFF
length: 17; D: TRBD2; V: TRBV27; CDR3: CASSLKKREGFRETQYF
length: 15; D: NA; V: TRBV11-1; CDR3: CASSFGNFGNEKLFF
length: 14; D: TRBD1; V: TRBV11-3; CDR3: CASSLPGQGNEQYF
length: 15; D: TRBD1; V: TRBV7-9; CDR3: CASSSPTGEGETQYF
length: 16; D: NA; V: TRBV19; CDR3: CASSTIPQGGYNEQFF
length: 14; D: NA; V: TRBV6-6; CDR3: CASSYENRRDTQYF
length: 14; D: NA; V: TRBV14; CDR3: CASSPRDGTYEQYF
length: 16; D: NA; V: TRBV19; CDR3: CASSIGGYRIGGELFF
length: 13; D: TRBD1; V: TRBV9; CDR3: CASSEVTGNGYTF
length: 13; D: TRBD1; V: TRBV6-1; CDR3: CASSEGQTYEQYF
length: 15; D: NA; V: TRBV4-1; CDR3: CASSPVGLQGNTIYF
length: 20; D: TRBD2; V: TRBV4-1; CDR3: CASSLLTRTSGRAGKNIQYF
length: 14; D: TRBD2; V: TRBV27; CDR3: CASYDWEGYNEQFF
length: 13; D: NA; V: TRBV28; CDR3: CASSPSMTYEQYF
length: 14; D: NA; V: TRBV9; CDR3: CASSVLQGLDTQYF
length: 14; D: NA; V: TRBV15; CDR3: CATSRDTRTGELFF
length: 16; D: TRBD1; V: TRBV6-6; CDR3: CASSGGDREEIYEQFF
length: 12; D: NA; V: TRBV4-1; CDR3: CASYAGEYGYTF
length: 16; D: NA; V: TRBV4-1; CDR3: CASSLTGSRSQETQYF
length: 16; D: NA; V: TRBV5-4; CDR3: CASSVWRVWSPYEQYF
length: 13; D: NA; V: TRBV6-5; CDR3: CASRRDTGHTQYF
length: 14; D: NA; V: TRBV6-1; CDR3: CASSEDIGSYEQYF